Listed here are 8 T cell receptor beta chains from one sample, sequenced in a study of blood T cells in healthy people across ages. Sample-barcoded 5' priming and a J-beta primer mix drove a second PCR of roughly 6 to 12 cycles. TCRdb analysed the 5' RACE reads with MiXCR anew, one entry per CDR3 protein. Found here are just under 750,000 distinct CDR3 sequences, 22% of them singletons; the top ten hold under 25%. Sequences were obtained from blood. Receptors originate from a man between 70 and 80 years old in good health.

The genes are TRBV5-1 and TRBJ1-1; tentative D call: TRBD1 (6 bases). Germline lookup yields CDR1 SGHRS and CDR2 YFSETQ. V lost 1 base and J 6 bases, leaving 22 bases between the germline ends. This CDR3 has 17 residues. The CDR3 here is CASSLYRAVLLGAEAFF. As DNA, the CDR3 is TGCGCCAGCAGCTTGTACAGGGCCGTACTTCTAGGCGCTGAAGCTTTCTTT.

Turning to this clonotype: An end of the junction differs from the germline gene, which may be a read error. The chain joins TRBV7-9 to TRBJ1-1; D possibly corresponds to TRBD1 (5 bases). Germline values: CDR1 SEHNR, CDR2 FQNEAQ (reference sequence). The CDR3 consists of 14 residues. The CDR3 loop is CAGSLLGPNTEAFF. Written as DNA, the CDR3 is TGTGCCGGCAGCTTATTGGGACCGAACACTGAAGCTTTCTTT. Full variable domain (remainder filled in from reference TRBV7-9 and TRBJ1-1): DTGVSQNPRHKITKRGQNVTFRCDPISEHNRLYWYRQTLGQGPEFLTYFQNEAQLEKSRLLSDRFSAERPKGSFSTLEIQRTEQGDSAMYLCAGSLLGPNTEAFFGQGTRLTVV.

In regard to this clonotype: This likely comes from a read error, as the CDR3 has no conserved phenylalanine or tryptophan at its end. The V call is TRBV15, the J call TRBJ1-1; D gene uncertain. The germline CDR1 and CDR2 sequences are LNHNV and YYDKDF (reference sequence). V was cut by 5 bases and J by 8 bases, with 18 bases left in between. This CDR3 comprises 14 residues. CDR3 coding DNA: TGTGCCACCAGCGAGAGGGAGGCCCGGACCGAAGCTTTCTTG. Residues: CATSEREARTEAFL.

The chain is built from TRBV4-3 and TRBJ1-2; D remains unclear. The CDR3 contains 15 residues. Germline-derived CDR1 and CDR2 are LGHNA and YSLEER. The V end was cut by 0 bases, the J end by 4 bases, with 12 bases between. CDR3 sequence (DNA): TGCGCCAGCAGCCAAGATTTAGGGCAGCTCTATGGCTACACCTTC. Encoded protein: CASSQDLGQLYGYTF.

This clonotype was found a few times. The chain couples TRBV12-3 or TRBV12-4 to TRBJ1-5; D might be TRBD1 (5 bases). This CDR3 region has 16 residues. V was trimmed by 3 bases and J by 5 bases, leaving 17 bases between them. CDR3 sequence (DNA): TGTGCCAGCAGTTTCTTAGTGTGGGGGAAATATCAGCCCCAGCATTTT. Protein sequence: CASSFLVWGKYQPQHF.

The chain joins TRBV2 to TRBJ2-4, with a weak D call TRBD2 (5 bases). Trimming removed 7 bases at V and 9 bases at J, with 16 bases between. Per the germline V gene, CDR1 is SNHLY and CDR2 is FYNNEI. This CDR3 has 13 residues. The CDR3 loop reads CASNEGELGIQYF. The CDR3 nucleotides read TGTGCCAGCAATGAGGGAGAACTGGGCATTCAGTACTTC.

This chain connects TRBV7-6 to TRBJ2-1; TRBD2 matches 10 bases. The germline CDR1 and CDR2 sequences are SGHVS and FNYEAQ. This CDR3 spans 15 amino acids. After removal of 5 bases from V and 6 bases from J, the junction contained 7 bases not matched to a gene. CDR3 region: CASSELAGFGNEQFF. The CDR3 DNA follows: TGTGCCAGCAGCGAACTAGCGGGGTTCGGCAATGAGCAGTTCTTC.

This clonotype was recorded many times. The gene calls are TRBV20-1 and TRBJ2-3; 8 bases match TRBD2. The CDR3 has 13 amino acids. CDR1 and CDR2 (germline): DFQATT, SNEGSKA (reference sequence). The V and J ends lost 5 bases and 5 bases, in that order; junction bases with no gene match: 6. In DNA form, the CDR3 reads TGCAGTGCTGGGCGGGGGGCAGTAGATACGCAGTATTTT. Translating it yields CSAGRGAVDTQYF.